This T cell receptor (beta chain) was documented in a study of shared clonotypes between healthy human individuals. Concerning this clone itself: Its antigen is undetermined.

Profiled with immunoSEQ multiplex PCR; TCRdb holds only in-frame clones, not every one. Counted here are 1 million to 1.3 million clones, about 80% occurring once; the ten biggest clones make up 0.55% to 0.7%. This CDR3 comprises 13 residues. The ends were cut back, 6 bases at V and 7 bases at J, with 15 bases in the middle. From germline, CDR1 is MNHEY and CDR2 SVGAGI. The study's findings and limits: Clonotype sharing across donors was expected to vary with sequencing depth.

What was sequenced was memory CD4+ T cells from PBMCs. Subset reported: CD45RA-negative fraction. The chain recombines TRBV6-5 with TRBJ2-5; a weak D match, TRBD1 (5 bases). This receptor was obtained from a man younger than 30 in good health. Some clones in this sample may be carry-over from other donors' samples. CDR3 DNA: TGTGCCAGCAGACGTAGGTCCCAGGGGACCCAGTACTTC. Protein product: CASRRRSQGTQYF.